Presented here are 21 T cell receptor beta chains from one specimen sequenced in a study of cytomegalovirus exposure and HLA in healthy donors. PCR employed 60 Vbeta and 13 Jbeta primers. TCRdb keeps only in-frame clones here, not all; method: immunoSEQ multiplex PCR. The repertoire includes about 110,000 clones, over 70% of them detected once, and about 6% sits in the top ten. Sample: PBMCs. These TCRs come from a male donor in good health and CMV-seronegative.

V is TRBV5-4 and J is TRBJ2-7; 7 nucleotides align to TRBD1. Germline lookup yields CDR1 SGHNT and CDR2 YYREEE (reference sequence). The CDR3 spans 12 residues. The trim removed 2 bases at V and 6 bases at J, leaving 2 bases unmatched. The CDR3, as DNA: TGTGCCAGCAGCTTCAGGGGGTTCGAGCAGTACTTC. It translates to CASSFRGFEQYF.

In this sample, this clone turned up once. The chain links TRBV5-4 to TRBJ2-7; D remains unclear. The V and J ends lost 1 base and 0 bases respectively, with 11 bases between them. The germline gives CDR1 SGHNT, CDR2 YYREEE (reference sequence). The CDR3 is 15 residues long. The CDR3 loop reads CASSLSSLSSYEQYF. CDR3 nucleotide sequence: TGTGCCAGCAGCTTGTCGTCGCTAAGCTCCTACGAGCAGTACTTC.

The V call is TRBV7-9, the J call TRBJ2-1, with D maybe TRBD2 (7 bases). Trimming left V 3 bases short and J 6 bases short, with 15 bases between. The CDR3 is 15 residues long. Germline CDR1 is SEHNR and CDR2 is FQNEAQ (reference sequence). CDR3 sequence: CASSFGGALINEQFF. Written as DNA, the CDR3 is TGTGCCAGCAGCTTTGGGGGGGCACTAATCAATGAGCAGTTCTTC.

V is TRBV10-3 and J is TRBJ2-1; a possible D gene is TRBD2 (6 bases). CDR3 length: 15 amino acids. Trimming removed 3 bases from V and 0 bases from J, with 9 bases in between. The V gene's germline CDR1 is ENHRY and CDR2 SYGVKD. This chain's CDR3 is CAISDVGSSYNEQFF. CDR3 DNA: TGTGCCATCAGTGATGTCGGGAGCTCCTACAATGAGCAGTTCTTC.

V and J are TRBV6-4 and TRBJ1-6; TRBD1 agrees at 7 bases. CDR1 and CDR2 (germline): MRHNA, SNTAGT. The ends lost 5 bases at V and 5 bases at J; junction bases unmatched: 3. The CDR3 consists of 14 residues. The CDR3 DNA reads as TGTGCCAGCAGTTCCGGGACAGATAATTCACCCCTCCACTTT. It specifies CASSSGTDNSPLHF.

This chain uses TRBV11-2 with TRBJ2-7; D gene uncertain. With 5 bases removed from V and 2 bases from J, the gap between germline ends came to 7 bases. CDR1 is SGHAT, CDR2 FQNNGV, per germline. This CDR3 contains 12 residues. CDR3 in amino acids: CASSGLTYEQYF. CDR3 in DNA: TGTGCCAGCAGCGGGCTAACCTACGAGCAGTACTTC.

There are a few counts of this clone. The genes are TRBV2 and TRBJ2-1, with D perhaps matching TRBD2 (5 bases). The CDR3 totals 14 residues. Trimming left V 4 bases short and J 8 bases short, with 15 bases between. Germline V gene lookup returns CDR1 SNHLY and CDR2 FYNNEI. In DNA form, the CDR3 reads TGTGCCAGCAGTGTTCGGGGAGTCGGCGATGAGCAGTTCTTC. Amino acids: CASSVRGVGDEQFF. Based on the CDR3 plus reference TRBV2 and TRBJ2-1, the full variable domain is EPEVTQTPSHQVTQMGQEVILRCVPISNHLYFYWYRQILGQKVEFLVSFYNNEISEKSEIFDDQFSVERPDGSNFTLKIRSTKLEDSAMYFCASSVRGVGDEQFFGPGTRLTVL.

This chain links TRBV6-1 with TRBJ1-1; 8 bases map to TRBD1. The CDR3 covers 15 residues. CDR1 is MNHNS, CDR2 SASEGT, per germline. V was clipped by 5 bases and J by 3 bases; unmatched bases: 8. The CDR3 region has the DNA TGTGCCAGCAGTCCTCAAGGACAGGGCTACACTGAAGCTTTCTTT. Amino acids: CASSPQGQGYTEAFF.

This clone has at least ten counts. The chain employs TRBV7-2 and TRBJ1-2, with TRBD1 identical over 9 bases. This CDR3 has 15 residues. The germline gives CDR1 SGHTA, CDR2 FQGNSA. The ends lost 1 base at V and 4 bases at J; junction bases unmatched: 4. This chain's CDR3 is CASSLDGTGIYGYTF. The CDR3 nucleotides are TGTGCCAGCAGCTTAGACGGGACAGGGATCTATGGCTACACCTTC.

The V gene is TRBV5-1, the J gene TRBJ2-1; 8 nucleotides agree with TRBD2. The ends lost 4 bases at V and 1 base at J; junction bases unmatched: 7. CDR1 is SGHRS, CDR2 YFSETQ, per germline. This CDR3 has 16 residues. As DNA, the CDR3 is TGCGCCAGCAGCCGGGAGGGGACACTATCCTACAATGAGCAGTTCTTC. It codes for CASSREGTLSYNEQFF.

The rearrangement joins TRBV12-2 to TRBJ2-7; TRBD1 reflects the table's D call only, with no check against the DNA. TRBV12-2 counts as a pseudogene. The CDR3 extends over 12 amino acids. CDR3 coding DNA: TGTGCAAGCCCCGGACAGACATACGAGCAGTACTTC. Translated: CASPGQTYEQYF.

The rearrangement uses TRBV5-1 and TRBJ2-1, with 9 bases identical to TRBD2. Germline V gene sequence: CDR1 SGHRS, CDR2 YFSETQ. The CDR3 contains 16 residues. The trim removed 0 bases at V and 9 bases at J, leaving 10 bases unmatched. The CDR3 DNA follows: TGCGCCAGCAGCTTGGCCGAGGCGGGAGGGTTGGGTGAGCAGTTCTTC. It is translated as CASSLAEAGGLGEQFF. Full variable domain (rest looked up from reference TRBV5-1 and TRBJ2-1): KAGVTQTPRYLIKTRGQQVTLSCSPISGHRSVSWYQQTPGQGLQFLFEYFSETQRNKGNFPGRFSGRQFSNSRSEMNVSTLELGDSALYLCASSLAEAGGLGEQFFGPGTRLTVL.

The chain carries TRBV28 and TRBJ2-7; D remains ambiguous. The germline gives CDR1 MDHEN, CDR2 SYDVKM. The CDR3 totals 14 residues. V was trimmed by 5 bases and J by 4 bases, leaving 15 bases between them. In DNA form, the CDR3 reads TGTGCCAGCAGTCAAGCGCCATACTCTTACGAGCAGTACTTC. Its translation is CASSQAPYSYEQYF. Looking up the rest from reference TRBV28 and TRBJ2-7 gives the full variable domain: DVKVTQSSRYLVKRTGEKVFLECVQDMDHENMFWYRQDPGLGLRLIYFSYDVKMKEKGDIPEGYSVSREKKERFSLILESASTNQTSMYLCASSQAPYSYEQYFGPGTRLTVT.

CDR3 sequence: CASSLYRVNTEAFF. For the CDR3, the DNA is TGTGCCAGCAGTTTATACAGGGTAAACACTGAAGCTTTCTTT. This chain joins TRBV28 and TRBJ1-1; the D gene is possibly TRBD1 (6 bases). The CDR3 runs to 14 residues. Germline CDR1 reads MDHEN; CDR2 reads SYDVKM. Between the trimmed V and J ends, which lost 1 base and 2 bases, there was a span of 8 bases.

The rearrangement joins TRBV6-4 to TRBJ1-2; 7 bases are a match to TRBD1. Germline V gene lookup returns CDR1 MRHNA and CDR2 SNTAGT. The CDR3 has 15 amino acids. J lost 0 bases, V lost 7 bases, and 8 bases had no gene match. The CDR3 reads CASKLRDSSNYGYTF. CDR3 DNA sequence: TGTGCCAGCAAGCTCCGGGACAGCTCTAACTATGGCTACACCTTC.

This sequence joins TRBV5-1 and TRBJ2-2; maybe TRBD2 (5 bases). V was clipped by 1 base and J by 3 bases, with 10 bases between them. The CDR3 spans 15 residues. Germline CDR1 SGHRS, CDR2 YFSETQ. In DNA, the CDR3 is TGCGCCAGCAGCTTGCGCGGAGGATACACCGGGGAGCTGTTTTTT. Protein product: CASSLRGGYTGELFF.

V usage is TRBV19 and J usage is TRBJ1-4, with 9 positions matching TRBD1. V was pared by 4 bases and J by 5 bases, with 5 bases of the junction left unmatched. This CDR3 has 15 amino acids. Germline V lookup: CDR1 LNHDA, CDR2 SQIVND (reference sequence). The CDR3 sequence is CASSTPGQGNEKLFF. The CDR3 DNA sequence: TGTGCCAGTAGTACACCGGGACAGGGAAATGAAAAACTGTTTTTT.

The gene calls are TRBV5-6 and TRBJ1-1; D unresolved. Germline lookup yields CDR1 SGHDT and CDR2 YYEEEE. Trimming shortened V by 2 bases and J by 5 bases, and 4 bases separated the two germline ends. This CDR3 comprises 11 residues. CDR3 in DNA: TGTGCCAGCAGCTTACGGACTGAAGCTTTCTTT. It codes for CASSLRTEAFF.

The chain employs TRBV11-2 and TRBJ2-2; 9 bases are shared with TRBD2. The CDR3 is 16 amino acids. Per germline, CDR1 SGHAT and CDR2 FQNNGV. Losses at the gene ends were 0 bases for V and 4 bases for J; bases not matched to a gene: 3. In nucleotides, the CDR3 is TGTGCCAGCAGCTTAGAGGTTAGCGGGAGCACCGGGGAGCTGTTTTTT. It specifies CASSLEVSGSTGELFF.

This clone was seen a handful of times. CDR3 loop: CASSQQAYNSPLHF. Here the CDR3 DNA reads TGTGCCAGCAGTCAACAGGCTTATAATTCACCCCTCCACTTT. This chain uses TRBV28 with TRBJ1-6; TRBD1 is a possible D gene (5 bases). The CDR3 is 14 residues long. Deletions cut 5 bases from V and 4 bases from J, with 9 bases between. Germline CDR1 is MDHEN and CDR2 is SYDVKM.

This chain joins TRBV4-1 and TRBJ1-6; D ambiguous. V was pared by 0 bases and J by 9 bases, with 12 bases between. The length of the CDR3 is 15 residues. Germline CDR1 MGHRA, CDR2 YSYEKL. The CDR3 DNA sequence: TGCGCCAGCAGCCAAGATGGGCAGGTTGGTTCACCCCTCCACTTT. Its protein product is CASSQDGQVGSPLHF.